What follows is one T cell receptor (beta chain) and its context. These data belong to a study of blood T cell repertoires in COVID-19. Study summary: Material from acute and convalescent COVID-19 was sourced from the United States, Italy and Spain. From T cells, B-cell-depleted T cells, or PBMCs came the material, which was cDNA or gDNA.

The authors' processing: Amplified reference gene primers provided the basis for estimating nucleated cell counts. The protocol was immunoSEQ multiplex PCR, while the TCRdb copy is restricted to in-frame clones and leaves out a portion. Clone size and V and J calls were adopted from that table, with D and trimming inferred from the DNA. The table includes about 200,000 clones, about 88% detected once. Unmatched junction bases numbered 6, after V lost 5 bases and J lost 9 bases. The CDR3 consists of 14 residues. CDR1 and CDR2 from the germline V gene are SGHRS and YFSETQ. This TCR was sampled from a man aged 45-65 years with COVID-19, enrolled during active disease. The rearrangement links TRBV5-1 to TRBJ2-1, with 12 nucleotides matching TRBD2. The sample consisted of peripheral blood. The CDR3 sequence: CASSRLAGDSEQFF. The CDR3 region has the DNA TGCGCCAGCAGTAGACTAGCGGGAGACAGTGAGCAGTTCTTC.